Listed below are T cell receptor beta chains from one sample, sequenced in a study of OX40 agonist ivuxolimab in advanced cancers. Assay used: immunoSEQ multiplex PCR; TCRdb lists only in-frame clones, some missing. The data show roughly 90,000 clones, approximately 85% seen once. The source material was CD4+ or CD8+ T cells sorted from blood, sampled in a trial of the OX40 agonist ivuxolimab. The receptors stem from an adult with an advanced solid tumor such as melanoma, head and neck, liver or kidney cancer. CDR3s include the opening cysteine and the closing phenylalanine or tryptophan. Fields, in order: D gene, V gene, clone size, J gene, CDR3 protein, CDR3 DNA. A D gene is named only where the DNA matches it firmly. For some rows the clone size is stated as once, few or many, or as a class when expanded; others skip it.

TRBD1	TRBV2	-	TRBJ2-2	CASAARTGNTGELFF	TGTGCCAGCGCAGCTAGGACAGGGAACACCGGGGAGCTGTTTTTT
-	TRBV10-2	-	TRBJ1-5	CASSESRTRRSRPQHF	TGCGCCAGCAGTGAGTCACGGACGCGGCGGTCAAGGCCCCAGCATTTT
-	TRBV9	once	TRBJ2-2	CASSVHRGGAGELFF	TGTGCCAGCAGCGTACACAGGGGAGGAGCCGGGGAGCTGTTTTTT
-	TRBV9	-	TRBJ2-5	CASSTQGYETQYF	TGTGCCAGCAGCACCCAGGGTTATGAGACCCAGTACTTC
TRBD1	TRBV5-1	-	TRBJ1-2	CASSLGQGEGGYTF	TGCGCCAGCAGCTTGGGACAGGGGGAAGGTGGCTACACCTTC
-	TRBV7-2	-	TRBJ2-7	CASSLLPHYEQYF	TGTGCCAGCAGCCTACTACCTCACTACGAGCAGTACTTC
-	TRBV2	few	TRBJ1-1	CASVTRRGTEAFF	TGTGCCAGCGTAACTCGGAGGGGGACTGAAGCTTTCTTT
TRBD1	TRBV5-1	-	TRBJ1-1	CASSFSGQGFGAEAFF	TGCGCCAGCAGCTTCTCAGGACAGGGGTTCGGGGCTGAAGCTTTCTTT
TRBD1	TRBV27	few	TRBJ1-4	CASARTGQYNEKLFF	TGTGCCAGCGCTCGAACGGGACAGTATAATGAAAAACTGTTTTTT
-	TRBV7-2	-	TRBJ2-7	CASSLGTGLYEQYF	TGTGCCAGCAGCTTAGGGACCGGCCTCTACGAGCAGTACTTC
-	TRBV19	few	TRBJ1-6	CASSILGRNNSPLHF	TGTGCCAGTAGTATCCTTGGCCGTAATAATTCACCCCTCCACTTT
-	TRBV27	-	TRBJ2-1	CASNSLASSYNEQFF	TGTGCCAGCAATTCCCTCGCTAGCTCCTACAATGAGCAGTTCTTC
-	TRBV2	-	TRBJ1-4	CASSGREGKLFF	TGTGCCAGCAGCGGCAGGGAGGGAAAACTGTTTTTT
-	TRBV10-3	-	TRBJ1-2	CATENDRTNYGYTF	TGTGCCACTGAAAATGACAGGACGAACTATGGCTACACCTTC
-	TRBV5-1	-	TRBJ1-5	CASSLGPITGRGNQPQHF	TGCGCCAGCAGCTTGGGACCAATTACAGGGAGGGGCAATCAGCCCCAGCATTTT
TRBD1	TRBV6-5	once	TRBJ1-1	CASSYRQGADTEAFF	TGTGCCAGCAGTTACAGACAGGGAGCGGATACTGAAGCTTTCTTT
-	TRBV28	few	TRBJ1-1	CASSSPPLGNTEAFF	TGTGCCAGCAGTTCGCCCCCCCTCGGGAACACTGAAGCTTTCTTT
-	TRBV10-3	-	TRBJ2-5	CAISENRVTQETQYF	TGTGCCATCAGTGAGAACAGGGTCACCCAAGAGACCCAGTACTTC
TRBD1	TRBV11-3	-	TRBJ1-1	CASRARDRNTEAFF	TGTGCCAGCAGGGCCCGGGACAGGAACACTGAAGCTTTCTTT